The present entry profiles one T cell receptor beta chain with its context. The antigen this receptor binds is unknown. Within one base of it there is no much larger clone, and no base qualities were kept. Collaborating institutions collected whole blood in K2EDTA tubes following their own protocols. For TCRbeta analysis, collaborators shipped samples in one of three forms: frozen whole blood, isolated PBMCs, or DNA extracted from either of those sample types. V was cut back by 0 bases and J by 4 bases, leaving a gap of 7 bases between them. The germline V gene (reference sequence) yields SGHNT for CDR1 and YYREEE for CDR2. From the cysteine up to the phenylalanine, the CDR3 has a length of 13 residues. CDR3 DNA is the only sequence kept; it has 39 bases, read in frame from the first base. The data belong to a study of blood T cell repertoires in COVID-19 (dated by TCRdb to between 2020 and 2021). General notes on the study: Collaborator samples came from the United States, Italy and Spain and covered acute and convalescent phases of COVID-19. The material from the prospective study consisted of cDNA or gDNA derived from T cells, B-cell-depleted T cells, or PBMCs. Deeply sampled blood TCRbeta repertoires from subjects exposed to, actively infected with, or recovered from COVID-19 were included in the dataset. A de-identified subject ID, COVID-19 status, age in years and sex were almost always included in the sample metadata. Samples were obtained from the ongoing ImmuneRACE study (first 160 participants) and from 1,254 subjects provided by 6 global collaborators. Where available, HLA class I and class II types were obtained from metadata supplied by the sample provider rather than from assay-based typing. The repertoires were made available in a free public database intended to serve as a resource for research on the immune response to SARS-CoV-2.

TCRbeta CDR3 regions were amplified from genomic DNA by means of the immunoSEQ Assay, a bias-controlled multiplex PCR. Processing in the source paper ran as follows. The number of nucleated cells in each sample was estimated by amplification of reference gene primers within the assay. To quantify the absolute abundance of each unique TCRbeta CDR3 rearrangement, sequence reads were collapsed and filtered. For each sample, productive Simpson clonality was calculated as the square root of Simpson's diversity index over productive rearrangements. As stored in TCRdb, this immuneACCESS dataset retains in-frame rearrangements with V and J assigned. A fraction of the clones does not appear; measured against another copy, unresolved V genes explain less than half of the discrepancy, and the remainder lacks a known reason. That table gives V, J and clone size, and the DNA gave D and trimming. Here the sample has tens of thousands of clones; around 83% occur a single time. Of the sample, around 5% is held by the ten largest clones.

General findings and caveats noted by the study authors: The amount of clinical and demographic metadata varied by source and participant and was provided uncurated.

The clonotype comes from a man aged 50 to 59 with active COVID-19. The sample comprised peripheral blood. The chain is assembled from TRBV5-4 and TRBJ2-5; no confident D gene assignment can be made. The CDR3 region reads CASSLETGETQYF. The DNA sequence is TGTGCCAGCAGCTTGGAGACGGGAGAGACCCAGTACTTC.